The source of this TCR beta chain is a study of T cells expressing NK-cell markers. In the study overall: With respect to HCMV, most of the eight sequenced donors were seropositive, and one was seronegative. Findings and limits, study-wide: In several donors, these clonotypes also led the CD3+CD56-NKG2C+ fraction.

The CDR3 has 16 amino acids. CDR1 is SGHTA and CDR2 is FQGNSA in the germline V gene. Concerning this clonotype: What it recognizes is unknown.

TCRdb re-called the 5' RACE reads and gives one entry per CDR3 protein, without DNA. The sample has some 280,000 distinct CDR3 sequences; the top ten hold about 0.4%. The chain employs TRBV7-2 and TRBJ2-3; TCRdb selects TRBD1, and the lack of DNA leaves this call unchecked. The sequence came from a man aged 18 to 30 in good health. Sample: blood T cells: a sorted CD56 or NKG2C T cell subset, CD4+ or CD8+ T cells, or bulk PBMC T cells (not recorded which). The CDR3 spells CASSSSDGTGAYTQYF. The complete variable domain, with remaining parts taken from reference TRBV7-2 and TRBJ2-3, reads GAGVSQSPSNKVTEKGKDVELRCDPISGHTALYWYRQSLGQGLEFLIYFQGNSAPDKSGLPSDRFSAERTGGSVSTLTIQRTQQEDSAVYLCASSSSDGTGAYTQYFGPGTRLTVL.